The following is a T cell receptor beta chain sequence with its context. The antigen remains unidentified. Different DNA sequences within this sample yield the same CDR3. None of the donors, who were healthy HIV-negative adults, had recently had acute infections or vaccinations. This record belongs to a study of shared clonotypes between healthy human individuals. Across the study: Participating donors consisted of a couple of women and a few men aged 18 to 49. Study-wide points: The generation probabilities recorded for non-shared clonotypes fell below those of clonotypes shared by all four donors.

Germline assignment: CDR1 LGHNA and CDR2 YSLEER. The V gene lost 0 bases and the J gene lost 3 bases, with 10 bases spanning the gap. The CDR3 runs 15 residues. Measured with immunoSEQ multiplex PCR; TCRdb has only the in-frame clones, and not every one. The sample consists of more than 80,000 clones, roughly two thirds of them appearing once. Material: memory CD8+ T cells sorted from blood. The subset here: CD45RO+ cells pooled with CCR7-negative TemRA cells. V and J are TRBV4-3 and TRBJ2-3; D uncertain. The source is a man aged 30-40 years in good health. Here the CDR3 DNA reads TGCGCCAGCAGCCAAGATCCGGGTGGGACAGATACGCAGTATTTT. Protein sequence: CASSQDPGGTDTQYF.